One and the same sample provided the 2 T cell receptor beta chains below, sequenced in a study of blood T cell repertoires in COVID-19. This table comes from immunoSEQ multiplex PCR, and its TCRdb copy is limited to in-frame clones, with some not included. This table holds some 300,000 clones, 88% found once. Specimen: PBMCs or T cells enriched from blood (not recorded which). These receptors originate from a woman aged 25 to 45 who had recovered from COVID-19.

The genes are TRBV12-3 or TRBV12-4 and TRBJ1-5; maybe TRBD1 (6 bases). Trimming took 2 bases from V and 4 from J, leaving 6 bases between them. The CDR3 spans 13 residues. The CDR3 region has the DNA TGTGCCAGCAGTTTAAGGGGGAATCAGCCCCAGCATTTT. Translating gives CASSLRGNQPQHF.

The chain employs TRBV27 and TRBJ2-7, with 11 bases aligning to TRBD2. The CDR3 contains 14 residues. Trimming at V came to 6 bases and at J to 9 bases, leaving 10 bases not matched to a gene. Germline V lookup: CDR1 MNHEY, CDR2 SMNVEV (reference sequence). CDR3 in amino acids: CASSPGLAVIGQYF. For the CDR3, the DNA is TGTGCCAGCAGCCCGGGACTAGCGGTGATCGGGCAGTACTTC.